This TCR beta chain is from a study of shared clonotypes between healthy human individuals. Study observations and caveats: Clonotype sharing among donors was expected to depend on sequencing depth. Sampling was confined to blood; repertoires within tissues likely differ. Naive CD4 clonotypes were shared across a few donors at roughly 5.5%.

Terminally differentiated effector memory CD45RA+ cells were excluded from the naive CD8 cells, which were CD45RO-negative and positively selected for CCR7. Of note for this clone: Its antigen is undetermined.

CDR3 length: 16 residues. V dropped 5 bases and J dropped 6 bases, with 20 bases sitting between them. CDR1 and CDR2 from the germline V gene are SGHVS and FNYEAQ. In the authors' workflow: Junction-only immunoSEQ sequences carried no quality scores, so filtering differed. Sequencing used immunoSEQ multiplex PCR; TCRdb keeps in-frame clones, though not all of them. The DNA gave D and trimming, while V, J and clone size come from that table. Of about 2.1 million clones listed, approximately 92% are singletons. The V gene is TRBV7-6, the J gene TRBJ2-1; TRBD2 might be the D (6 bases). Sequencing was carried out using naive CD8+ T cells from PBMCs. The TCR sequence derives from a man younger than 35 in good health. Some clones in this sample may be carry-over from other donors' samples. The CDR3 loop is CASSPATTNGGNEQFF. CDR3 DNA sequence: TGTGCCAGCAGCCCCGCCACTACAAACGGGGGCAATGAGCAGTTCTTC.